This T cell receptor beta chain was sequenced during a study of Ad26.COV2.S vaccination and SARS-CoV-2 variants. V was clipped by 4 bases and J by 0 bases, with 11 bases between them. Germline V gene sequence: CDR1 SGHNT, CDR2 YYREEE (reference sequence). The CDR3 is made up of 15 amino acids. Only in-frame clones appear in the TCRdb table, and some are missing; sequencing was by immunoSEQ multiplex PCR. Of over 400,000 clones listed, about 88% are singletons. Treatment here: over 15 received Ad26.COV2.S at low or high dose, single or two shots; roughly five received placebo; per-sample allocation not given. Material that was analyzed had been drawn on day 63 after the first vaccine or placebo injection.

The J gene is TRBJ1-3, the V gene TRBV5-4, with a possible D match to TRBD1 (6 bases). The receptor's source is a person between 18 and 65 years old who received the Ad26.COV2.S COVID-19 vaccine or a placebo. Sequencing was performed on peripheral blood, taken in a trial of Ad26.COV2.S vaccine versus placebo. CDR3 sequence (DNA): TGTGCCAGCAGCCTGGACAGTTTCTCTGGAAACACCATATATTTT. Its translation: CASSLDSFSGNTIYF.